This T cell receptor beta chain was captured in a study of control samples from healthy donors and cancer patients. Trimming left V 6 bases short and J 5 bases short, with 20 bases between. This CDR3 region has 16 residues. CDR1 LGHNA and CDR2 YNFKEQ come from the germline V gene. This table comes from immunoSEQ multiplex PCR, and its TCRdb copy is limited to in-frame clones, with some not included. The repertoire has 150,000 or so clones, roughly 93% of them found once; the top ten carry 5.8%. The specimen was blood. This TCR derives from a man aged 18 to 29 in good health. The genes are TRBV4-2 and TRBJ2-4, with unresolved D. The CDR3, as DNA: TGTGCCAGCAGACTACTCTTAGGCGGAAGTGAAAACATTCAGTACTTC. This encodes CASRLLLGGSENIQYF.